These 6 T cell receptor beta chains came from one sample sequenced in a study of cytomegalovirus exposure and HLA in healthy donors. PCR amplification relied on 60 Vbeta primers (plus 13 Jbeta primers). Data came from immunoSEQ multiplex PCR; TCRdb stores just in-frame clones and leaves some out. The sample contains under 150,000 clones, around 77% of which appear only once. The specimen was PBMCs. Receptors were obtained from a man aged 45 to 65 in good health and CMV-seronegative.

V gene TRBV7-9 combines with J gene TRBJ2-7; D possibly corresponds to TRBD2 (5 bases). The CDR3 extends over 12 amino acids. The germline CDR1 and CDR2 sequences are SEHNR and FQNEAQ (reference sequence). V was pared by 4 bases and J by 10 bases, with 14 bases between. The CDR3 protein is CASSSLGNTQYF. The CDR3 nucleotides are TGTGCCAGCAGCTCACTAGGAAACACTCAGTACTTC.

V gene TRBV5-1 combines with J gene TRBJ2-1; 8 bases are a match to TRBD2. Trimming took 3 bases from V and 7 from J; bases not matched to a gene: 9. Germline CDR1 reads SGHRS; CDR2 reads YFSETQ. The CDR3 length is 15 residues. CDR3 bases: TGCGCCAGCAGCTCCGCGGGAGGTGCTGGGAATGAGCAGTTCTTC. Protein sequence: CASSSAGGAGNEQFF.

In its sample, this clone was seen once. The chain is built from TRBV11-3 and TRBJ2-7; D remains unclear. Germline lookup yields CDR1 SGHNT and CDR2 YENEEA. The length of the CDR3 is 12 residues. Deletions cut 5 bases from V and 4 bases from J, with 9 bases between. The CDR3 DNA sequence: TGTGCCAGCAGCGGCAACGCTTACGAGCAGTACTTC. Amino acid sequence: CASSGNAYEQYF. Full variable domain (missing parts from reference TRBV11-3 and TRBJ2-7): EAGVVQSPRYKIIEKKQPVAFWCNPISGHNTLYWYLQNLGQGPELLIRYENEEAVDDSQLPKDRFSAERLKGVDSTLKIQPAELGDSAVYLCASSGNAYEQYFGPGTRLTVT.

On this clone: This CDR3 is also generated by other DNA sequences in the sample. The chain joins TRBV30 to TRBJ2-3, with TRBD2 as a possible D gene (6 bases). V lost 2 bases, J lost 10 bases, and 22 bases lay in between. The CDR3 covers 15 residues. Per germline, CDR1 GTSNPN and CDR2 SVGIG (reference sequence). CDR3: CAWSPEPGDAGSQYF. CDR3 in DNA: TGTGCCTGGAGTCCCGAACCGGGAGATGCAGGTTCGCAGTATTTT.

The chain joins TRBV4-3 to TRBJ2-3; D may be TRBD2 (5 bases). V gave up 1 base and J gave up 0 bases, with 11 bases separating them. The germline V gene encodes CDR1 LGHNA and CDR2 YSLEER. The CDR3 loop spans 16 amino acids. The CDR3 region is CASSQGGLTSTDTQYF. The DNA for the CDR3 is TGCGCCAGCAGCCAAGGAGGGCTGACTAGCACAGATACGCAGTATTTT.

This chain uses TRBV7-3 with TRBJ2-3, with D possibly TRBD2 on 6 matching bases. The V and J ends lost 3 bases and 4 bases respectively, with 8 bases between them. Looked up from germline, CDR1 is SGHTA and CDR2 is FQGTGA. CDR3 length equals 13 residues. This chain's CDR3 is CASSLPGADTQYF. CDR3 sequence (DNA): TGTGCCAGCAGCTTGCCGGGGGCAGATACGCAGTATTTT.